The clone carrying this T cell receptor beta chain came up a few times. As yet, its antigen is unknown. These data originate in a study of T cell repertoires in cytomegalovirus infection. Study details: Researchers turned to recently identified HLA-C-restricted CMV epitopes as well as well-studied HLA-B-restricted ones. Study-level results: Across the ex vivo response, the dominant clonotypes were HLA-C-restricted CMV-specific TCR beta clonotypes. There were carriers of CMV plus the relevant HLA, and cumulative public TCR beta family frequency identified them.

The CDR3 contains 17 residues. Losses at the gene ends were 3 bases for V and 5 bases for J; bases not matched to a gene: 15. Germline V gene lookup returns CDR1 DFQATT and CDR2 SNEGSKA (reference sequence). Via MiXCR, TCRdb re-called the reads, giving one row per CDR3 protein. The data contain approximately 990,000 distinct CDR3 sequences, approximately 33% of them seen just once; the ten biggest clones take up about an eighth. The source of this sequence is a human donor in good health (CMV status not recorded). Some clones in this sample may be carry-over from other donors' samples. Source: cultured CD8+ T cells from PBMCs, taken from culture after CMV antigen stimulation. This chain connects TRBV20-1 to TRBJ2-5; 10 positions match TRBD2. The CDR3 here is CSASMESGGAQVETQYF. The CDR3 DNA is TGCAGTGCTAGCATGGAGAGCGGGGGGGCCCAAGTCGAGACCCAGTACTTC.